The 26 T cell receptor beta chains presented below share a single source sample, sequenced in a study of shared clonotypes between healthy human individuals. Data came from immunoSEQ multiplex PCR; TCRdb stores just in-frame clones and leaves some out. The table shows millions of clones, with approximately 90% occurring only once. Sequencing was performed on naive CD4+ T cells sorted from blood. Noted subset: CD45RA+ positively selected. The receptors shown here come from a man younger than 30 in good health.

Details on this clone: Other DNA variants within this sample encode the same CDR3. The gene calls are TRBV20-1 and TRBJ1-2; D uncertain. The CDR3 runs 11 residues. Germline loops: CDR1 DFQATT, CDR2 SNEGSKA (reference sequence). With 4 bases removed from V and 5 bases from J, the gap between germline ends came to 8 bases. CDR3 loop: CSATGDYGYTF. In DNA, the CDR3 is TGCAGTGCTACAGGTGATTATGGCTACACCTTC.

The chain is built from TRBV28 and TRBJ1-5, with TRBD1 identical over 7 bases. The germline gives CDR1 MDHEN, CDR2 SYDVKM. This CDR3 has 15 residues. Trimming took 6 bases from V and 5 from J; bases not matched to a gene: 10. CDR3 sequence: CASSLTGLRDQPQHF. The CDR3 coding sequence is TGTGCCAGCAGCTTGACAGGGCTCCGGGATCAGCCCCAGCATTTT.

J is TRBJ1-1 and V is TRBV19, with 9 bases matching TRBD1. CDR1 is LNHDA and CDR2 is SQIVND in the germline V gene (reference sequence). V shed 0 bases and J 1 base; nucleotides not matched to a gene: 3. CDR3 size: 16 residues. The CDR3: CASSIETGQGNTEAFF. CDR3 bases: TGTGCCAGTAGTATAGAGACGGGACAGGGGAACACTGAAGCTTTCTTT.

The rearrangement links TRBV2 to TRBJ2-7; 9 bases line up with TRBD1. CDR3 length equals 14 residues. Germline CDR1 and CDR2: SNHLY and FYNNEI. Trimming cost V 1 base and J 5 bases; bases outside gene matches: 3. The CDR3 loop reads CASSEETGGHEQYF. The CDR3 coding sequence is TGTGCCAGCAGTGAAGAGACAGGGGGTCACGAGCAGTACTTC. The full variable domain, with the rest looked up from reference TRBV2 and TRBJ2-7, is EPEVTQTPSHQVTQMGQEVILRCVPISNHLYFYWYRQILGQKVEFLVSFYNNEISEKSEIFDDQFSVERPDGSNFTLKIRSTKLEDSAMYFCASSEETGGHEQYFGPGTRLTVT.

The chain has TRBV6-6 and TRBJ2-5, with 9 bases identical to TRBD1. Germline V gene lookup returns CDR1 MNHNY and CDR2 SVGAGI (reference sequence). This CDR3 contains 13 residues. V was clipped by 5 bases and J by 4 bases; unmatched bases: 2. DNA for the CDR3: TGTGCCAGCAGTCGGGACAGGGCAGAGACCCAGTACTTC. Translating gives CASSRDRAETQYF.

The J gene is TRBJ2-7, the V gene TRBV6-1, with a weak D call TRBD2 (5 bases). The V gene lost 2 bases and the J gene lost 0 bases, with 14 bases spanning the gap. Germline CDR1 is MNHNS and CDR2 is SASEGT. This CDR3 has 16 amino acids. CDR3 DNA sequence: TGTGCCAGCAGTGAACTGGGGAGTTTACTCTCCTACGAGCAGTACTTC. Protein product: CASSELGSLLSYEQYF.

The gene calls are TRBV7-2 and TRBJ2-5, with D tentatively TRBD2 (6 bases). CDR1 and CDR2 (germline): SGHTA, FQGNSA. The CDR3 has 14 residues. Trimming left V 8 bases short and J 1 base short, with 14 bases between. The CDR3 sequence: CASAYGTPQETQYF. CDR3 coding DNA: TGTGCCAGCGCTTACGGGACTCCCCAAGAGACCCAGTACTTC. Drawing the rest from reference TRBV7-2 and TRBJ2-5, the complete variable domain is GAGVSQSPSNKVTEKGKDVELRCDPISGHTALYWYRQSLGQGLEFLIYFQGNSAPDKSGLPSDRFSAERTGGSVSTLTIQRTQQEDSAVYLCASAYGTPQETQYFGPGTRLLVL.

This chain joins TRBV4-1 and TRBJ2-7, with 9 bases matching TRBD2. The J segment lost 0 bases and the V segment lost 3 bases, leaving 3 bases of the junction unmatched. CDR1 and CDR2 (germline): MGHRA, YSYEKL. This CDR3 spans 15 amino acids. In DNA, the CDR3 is TGCGCCAGCAGCCAGCGGGGGGGTAGCTCCTACGAGCAGTACTTC. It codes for CASSQRGGSSYEQYF.

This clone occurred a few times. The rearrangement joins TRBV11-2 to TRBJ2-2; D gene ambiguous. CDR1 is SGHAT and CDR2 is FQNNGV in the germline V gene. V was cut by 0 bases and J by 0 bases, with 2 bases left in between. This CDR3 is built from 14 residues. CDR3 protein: CASSLEANTGELFF. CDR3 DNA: TGTGCCAGCAGCTTAGAGGCGAACACCGGGGAGCTGTTTTTT.

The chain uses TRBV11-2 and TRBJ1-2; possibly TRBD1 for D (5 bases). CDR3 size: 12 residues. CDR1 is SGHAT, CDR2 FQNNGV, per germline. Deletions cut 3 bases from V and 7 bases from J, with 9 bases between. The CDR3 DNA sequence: TGTGCCAGCAGCTTGACAGATGGTGGCTACACCTTC. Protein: CASSLTDGGYTF.

CDR3 sequence (DNA): TGTGCCAGCACTGTCCAGCGGGGCTCTTCCGGGGAGCTGTTTTTT. Encoded protein: CASTVQRGSSGELFF. The chain recombines TRBV2 with TRBJ2-2; 7 bases align to TRBD2. The CDR3 is 15 residues long. V was pared by 7 bases and J by 6 bases, with 11 bases of the junction left unmatched. Per the germline V gene, CDR1 is SNHLY and CDR2 is FYNNEI.

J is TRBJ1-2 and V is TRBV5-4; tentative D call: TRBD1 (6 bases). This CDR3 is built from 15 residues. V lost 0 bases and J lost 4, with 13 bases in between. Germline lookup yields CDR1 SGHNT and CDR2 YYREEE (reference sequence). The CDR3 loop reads CASSLAGARSYGYTF. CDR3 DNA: TGTGCCAGCAGCTTGGCGGGGGCGCGAAGCTATGGCTACACCTTC. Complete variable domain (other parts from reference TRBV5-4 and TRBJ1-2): ETGVTQSPTHLIKTRGQQVTLRCSSQSGHNTVSWYQQALGQGPQFIFQYYREEENGRGNFPPRFSGLQFPNYSSELNVNALELDDSALYLCASSLAGARSYGYTFGSGTRLTVV.

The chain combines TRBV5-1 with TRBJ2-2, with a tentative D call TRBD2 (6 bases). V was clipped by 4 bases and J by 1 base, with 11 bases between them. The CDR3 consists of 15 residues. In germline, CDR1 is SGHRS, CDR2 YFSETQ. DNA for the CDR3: TGCGCCAGCAGCACGGGAGCTTTGAACACCGGGGAGCTGTTTTTT. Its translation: CASSTGALNTGELFF.

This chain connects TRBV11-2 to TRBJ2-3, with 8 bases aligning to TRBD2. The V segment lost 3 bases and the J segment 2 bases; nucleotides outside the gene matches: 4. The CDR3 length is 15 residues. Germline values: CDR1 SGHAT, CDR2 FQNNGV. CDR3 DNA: TGTGCCAGCAGCTTGCGGGGGGCGATCACAGATACGCAGTATTTT. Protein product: CASSLRGAITDTQYF.

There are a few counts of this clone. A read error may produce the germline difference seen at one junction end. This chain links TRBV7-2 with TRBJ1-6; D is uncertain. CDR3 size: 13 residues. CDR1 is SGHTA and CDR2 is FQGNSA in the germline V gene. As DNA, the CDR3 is TGTGCCAGCTGCTTCCCTTTTGGGACACCCCTCCACTTT. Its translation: CASCFPFGTPLHF.

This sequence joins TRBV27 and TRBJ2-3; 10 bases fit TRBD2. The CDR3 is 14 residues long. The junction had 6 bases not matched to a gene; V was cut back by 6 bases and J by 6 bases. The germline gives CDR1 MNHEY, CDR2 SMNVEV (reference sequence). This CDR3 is CASRERGGSDTQYF. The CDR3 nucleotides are TGTGCCAGCAGGGAGCGGGGGGGCTCCGATACGCAGTATTTT.

The CDR3 DNA is TGTGCCAGCAGTTTAAAGTGGGGACAGGGGGCCCGCTACACCTTC. It is translated as CASSLKWGQGARYTF. The chain links TRBV28 to TRBJ1-2; TRBD1 matches 12 bases. Germline assignment: CDR1 MDHEN and CDR2 SYDVKM. This CDR3 spans 15 amino acids. V trimming: 2 bases; J trimming: 9 bases; junction bases outside the gene matches: 7.

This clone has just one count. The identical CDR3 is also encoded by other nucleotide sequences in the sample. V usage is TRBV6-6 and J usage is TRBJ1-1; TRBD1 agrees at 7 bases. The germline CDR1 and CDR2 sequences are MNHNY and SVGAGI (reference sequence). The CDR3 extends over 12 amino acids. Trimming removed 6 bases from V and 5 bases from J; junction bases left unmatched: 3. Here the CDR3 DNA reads TGTGCCAGCAGCTCCAGGGGGACTGAAGCTTTCTTT. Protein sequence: CASSSRGTEAFF.

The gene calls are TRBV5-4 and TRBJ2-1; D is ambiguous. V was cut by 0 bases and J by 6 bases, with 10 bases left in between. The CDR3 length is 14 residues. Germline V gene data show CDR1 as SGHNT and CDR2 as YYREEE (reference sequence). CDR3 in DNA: TGTGCCAGCAGCTTGGAGTGGGCAGTCAATGAGCAGTTCTTC. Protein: CASSLEWAVNEQFF.

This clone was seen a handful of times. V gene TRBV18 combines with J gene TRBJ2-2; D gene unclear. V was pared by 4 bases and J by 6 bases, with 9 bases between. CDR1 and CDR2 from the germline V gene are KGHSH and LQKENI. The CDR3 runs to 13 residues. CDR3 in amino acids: CASSLSEAGELFF. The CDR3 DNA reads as TGTGCCAGCTCACTATCAGAGGCCGGGGAGCTGTTTTTT.

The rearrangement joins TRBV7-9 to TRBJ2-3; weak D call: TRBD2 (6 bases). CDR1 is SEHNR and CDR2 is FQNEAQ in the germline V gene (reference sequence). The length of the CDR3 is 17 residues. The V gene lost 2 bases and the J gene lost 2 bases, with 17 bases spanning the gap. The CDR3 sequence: CASSLIAEWGDTDTQYF. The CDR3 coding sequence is TGTGCCAGCAGCTTAATAGCAGAGTGGGGGGACACAGATACGCAGTATTTT.

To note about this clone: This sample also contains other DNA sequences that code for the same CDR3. In DNA, the CDR3 is TGTGCCAGCAGTTACCGTGACAGGGGGAACTATGGCTACACCTTC. Translation gives CASSYRDRGNYGYTF. The chain links TRBV6-5 to TRBJ1-2, with 9 bases aligning to TRBD1. Germline CDR1 MNHEY, CDR2 SVGAGI. Trimming at V came to 2 bases and at J to 2 bases, leaving 3 bases not matched to a gene. The CDR3 length is 15 residues.

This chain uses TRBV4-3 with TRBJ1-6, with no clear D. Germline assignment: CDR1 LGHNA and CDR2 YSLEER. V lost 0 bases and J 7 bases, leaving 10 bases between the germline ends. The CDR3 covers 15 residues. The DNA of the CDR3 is TGCGCCAGCAGCCAAGAACAGAAAATAAATTCACCCCTCCACTTT. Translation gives CASSQEQKINSPLHF.

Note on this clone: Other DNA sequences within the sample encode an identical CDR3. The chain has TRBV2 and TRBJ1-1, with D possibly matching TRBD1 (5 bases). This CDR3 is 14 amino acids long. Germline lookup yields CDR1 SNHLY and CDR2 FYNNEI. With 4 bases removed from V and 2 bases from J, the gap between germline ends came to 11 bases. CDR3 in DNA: TGTGCCAGCAGTGGGCAGGGCTTAAACACTGAAGCTTTCTTT. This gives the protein CASSGQGLNTEAFF.

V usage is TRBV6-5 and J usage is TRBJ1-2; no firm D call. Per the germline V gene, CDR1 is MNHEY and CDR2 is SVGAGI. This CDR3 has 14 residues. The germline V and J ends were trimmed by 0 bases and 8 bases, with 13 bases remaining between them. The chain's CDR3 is CASSYSRGLGGYTF. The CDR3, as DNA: TGTGCCAGCAGTTACTCGAGAGGGTTGGGGGGCTACACCTTC.

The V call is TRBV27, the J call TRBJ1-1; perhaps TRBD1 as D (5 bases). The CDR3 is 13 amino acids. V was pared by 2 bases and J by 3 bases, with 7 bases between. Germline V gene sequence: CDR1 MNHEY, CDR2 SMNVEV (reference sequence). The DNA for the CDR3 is TGTGCCAGCAGTTTAGACAGATACACTGAAGCTTTCTTT. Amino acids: CASSLDRYTEAFF.